This TCR beta chain was identified during a study of beta chain features in type 1 diabetes. Findings and caveats of the study: There was a moderate but significant shortening of TCRB CDR3s in all four CD4+ subsets of Type 1 diabetes patients. Any role of HLA type in TCRB rearrangement remained unresolved here.

A note on this clone: Its antigen is not known.

The investigators reverse transcribed all of the isolated RNA, so they sequenced expressed TCRB transcripts. Sequencing was performed with immunoSEQ multiplex PCR; in TCRdb, only in-frame clones are kept and a portion is missing. The sample lists approximately 730,000 clones, roughly 12% seen once, with approximately 0.021% in the top ten. Trimming cost V 4 bases and J 3 bases, with 10 bases left between them. This CDR3 spans 13 amino acids. Germline V CDR1 and CDR2: GTSNPN, SVGIG (reference sequence). Sorting of CD4+ naive, central memory, regulatory and stem cell-like memory cells was performed via CD45RO/CCR7/CD25/CD127/CD95/CD27.

This sequence originates from a man between 18 and 35 years old with type 1 diabetes. The sequenced sample was naive CD4+ T cells from blood. The rearrangement joins TRBV30 to TRBJ1-5; the D is unclear. The CDR3 DNA sequence: TGTGCCTGGACGGAGGGAGTCAATCAGCCCCAGCATTTT. Translated, it gives CAWTEGVNQPQHF.